This T cell receptor (beta chain) was documented in a study of spatial heterogeneity in lung cancer. Across the whole study: Each time, sequencing found more beta-chain sequences than alpha-chain sequences. Study results and caveats: TCRs found ubiquitously expanded in tumor appeared in blood more at resection than at follow-up.

The presence of a unique molecular identifier marked each TCR cDNA molecule. TCRdb fed the 5' RACE reads into MiXCR, producing one record per CDR3 protein. The sample records roughly 49,000 distinct CDR3 sequences, roughly 7% being singletons. V was trimmed by 3 bases and J by 4 bases, leaving 17 bases between them. The germline V gene encodes CDR1 LNHDA and CDR2 SQIVND (reference sequence). The CDR3 totals 16 residues. This clonotype was counted many times. Its antigen is undetermined. Described time point: sample taken at primary tumor resection. Whole RNA, which was extracted from tumor, nontumor lung tissue or frozen PBMC, was sequenced without any cell sorting. Samples were obtained from more than 70 donors, all untreated early-stage non-small cell lung cancer patients.

This sequence originates from a female donor with early-stage non-small cell lung cancer. The rearrangement uses TRBV19 and TRBJ2-3; D uncertain. The specimen comprised PBMCs, sampled at surgery. In nucleotides, the CDR3 is TGTGCCAGTAGTATCGAAGAGGCCCGGGTGGCAGATACGCAGTATTTT. Translated, it gives CASSIEEARVADTQYF.